This TCR beta chain was identified during a study of T cell changes during pregnancy in multiple sclerosis. With 3 bases removed from V and 3 bases from J, the gap between germline ends came to 14 bases. Germline lookup yields CDR1 SGHVS and CDR2 FNYEAQ. CDR3 size: 16 residues. Sequenced by immunoSEQ multiplex PCR; TCRdb stores in-frame clones only, minus some. This sample has some 80,000 clones, with nearly 95% found just once. The origin of this receptor is a female donor with multiple sclerosis, enrolled in a pregnancy study. The material was peripheral blood, obtained in the second trimester of pregnancy. V usage is TRBV7-6 and J usage is TRBJ2-2; perhaps TRBD1 as D (6 bases). Written as DNA, the CDR3 is TGTGCCAGCAGCTTGTGGCAGGGGCCTTACACCGGGGAGCTGTTTTTT. Residues: CASSLWQGPYTGELFF.